These T cell receptor beta chains were read from a single sample in a study of neoadjuvant nivolumab and ipilimumab in lung cancer. The assay was immunoSEQ multiplex PCR, and TCRdb's table has in-frame clones only and misses some. Of about 8,800 clones listed, roughly 80% are singletons. Specimen: tumor tissue, collected after neoadjuvant nivolumab, alone or with ipilimumab, at or shortly before surgery. The receptors were gathered from an adult with non-small cell lung cancer. The CDR3 runs from the conserved cysteine through the conserved F or W. Each record gives: clone size, J gene, D gene, V gene, CDR3 length, CDR3 protein. D genes are given only for firm matches. Not all rows give a size; the values are once, few, many and, for expanded clones, a class.

abundance: once
j_gene: TRBJ1-1
d_gene: -
v_gene: TRBV10-3
len: 12
CDR3aa: CAIRTANTEAFF

abundance: -
j_gene: TRBJ2-7
d_gene: -
v_gene: TRBV20-1
len: 10
CDR3aa: CSASLDEQYF

abundance: -
j_gene: TRBJ2-3
d_gene: -
v_gene: TRBV14
len: 18
CDR3aa: CASSQEREYYTSTDTQYF

abundance: -
j_gene: TRBJ2-3
d_gene: -
v_gene: TRBV18
len: 14
CDR3aa: CASSPDSPTDTQYF

abundance: -
j_gene: TRBJ2-7
d_gene: TRBD1
v_gene: TRBV2
len: 14
CDR3aa: CASRLGQGAWEQYF

abundance: -
j_gene: TRBJ2-7
d_gene: -
v_gene: TRBV7-8
len: 14
CDR3aa: CASSSARTSYEQYF

abundance: few
j_gene: TRBJ2-1
d_gene: -
v_gene: TRBV5-8
len: 15
CDR3aa: CASSFERLGYNEQFF

abundance: -
j_gene: TRBJ2-3
d_gene: -
v_gene: TRBV4-1
len: 14
CDR3aa: CASSQVRVGDTQYF

abundance: once
j_gene: TRBJ2-7
d_gene: -
v_gene: TRBV5-4
len: 13
CDR3aa: CASSLEEPYEQYF

abundance: -
j_gene: TRBJ1-5
d_gene: -
v_gene: TRBV7-9
len: 13
CDR3aa: CASSLAAGQPQHF

abundance: -
j_gene: TRBJ2-1
d_gene: TRBD1
v_gene: TRBV5-1
len: 14
CDR3aa: CASSPKTGVGEQFF

abundance: -
j_gene: TRBJ2-7
d_gene: -
v_gene: TRBV6-1
len: 15
CDR3aa: CASSEGIASSYEQYF